The clone carrying this T cell receptor (beta chain) was seen only a few times. Original methodology: Estimates of nucleated cell counts were drawn from the amplification of reference gene primers. This table comes from immunoSEQ multiplex PCR, and its TCRdb copy is limited to in-frame clones, with some not included. V, J and clone size derive from that table, while D and trimming were established from the DNA sequence. This table holds 70,000 to 80,000 clones, 65% to 90% found once. These data are taken from a study of blood T cell repertoires in COVID-19. Study-level information: Acute-phase and convalescent COVID-19 samples originated in the United States, Italy and Spain. PBMCs, B-cell-depleted T cells, or T cells were the source of the cDNA or gDNA that made up the material.

CDR3 length: 16 amino acids. The V gene lost 3 bases and the J gene lost 2 bases, with 14 bases spanning the gap. The germline CDR1 and CDR2 sequences are SGHTA and FQGNSA. This chain uses TRBV7-2 with TRBJ1-5; D gene ambiguous. The sequence came from a man aged 80 or over with acute or convalescent COVID-19. The source material was peripheral blood. Here the CDR3 reads CASSLGAGRGNQPQHF. The CDR3 bases are TGTGCCAGCAGCTTGGGCGCAGGAAGAGGCAATCAGCCCCAGCATTTT. Full variable domain (outside the CDR3, taken from reference TRBV7-2 and TRBJ1-5): GAGVSQSPSNKVTEKGKDVELRCDPISGHTALYWYRQSLGQGLEFLIYFQGNSAPDKSGLPSDRFSAERTGGSVSTLTIQRTQQEDSAVYLCASSLGAGRGNQPQHFGDGTRLSIL.